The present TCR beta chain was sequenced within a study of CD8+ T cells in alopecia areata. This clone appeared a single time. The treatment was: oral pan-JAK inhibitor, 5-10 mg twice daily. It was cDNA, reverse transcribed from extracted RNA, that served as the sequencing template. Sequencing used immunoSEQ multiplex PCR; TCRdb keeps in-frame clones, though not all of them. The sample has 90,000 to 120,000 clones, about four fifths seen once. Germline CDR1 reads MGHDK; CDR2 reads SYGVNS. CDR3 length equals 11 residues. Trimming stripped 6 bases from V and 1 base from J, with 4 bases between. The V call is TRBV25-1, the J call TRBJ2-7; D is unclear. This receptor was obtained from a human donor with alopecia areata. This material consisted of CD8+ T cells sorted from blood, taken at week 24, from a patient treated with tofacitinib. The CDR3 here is CASRLSYEQYF. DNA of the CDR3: TGTGCCAGCAGGTTATCCTACGAGCAGTACTTC.